This T cell receptor beta chain was sequenced during a study of T cells expressing NK-cell markers. Looked up from germline, CDR1 is LGHDT and CDR2 is YNNKEL (reference sequence). CDR3 length: 16 amino acids. One entry per CDR3 protein, without DNA, is what TCRdb gives after re-calling the 5' RACE reads. The specimen's table records approximately 440,000 distinct CDR3 sequences. Sequences were obtained from blood T cells: a sorted CD56 or NKG2C T cell subset, CD4+ or CD8+ T cells, or bulk PBMC T cells (not recorded which). This receptor was identified in a woman in her forties or fifties in good health. The rearrangement links TRBV3-1 to TRBJ2-2; no DNA is available, so the TRBD1 call from TCRdb remains unchecked. The CDR3 loop is CASSHDDRGGTGELFF.